The table lists the clone carrying this TCR beta chain with a few counts. Sequenced by immunoSEQ multiplex PCR; TCRdb stores in-frame clones only, minus some. The table records fewer than 350,000 clones, 75% to 95% of them present only once. The record originates from a study of blood T cell repertoires in COVID-19. V shed 2 bases, J shed 4 bases, and the junction held 6 bases outside the gene matches. This CDR3 spans 15 amino acids. Germline-derived CDR1 and CDR2 are KGHSH and LQKENI. Sequencing used peripheral blood. The sequence was obtained from a woman aged 30 to 39 with COVID-19, enrolled during active disease. The chain is built from TRBV18 and TRBJ2-3, with TRBD2 matching over 7 bases. The CDR3 is CASSPVGGRPDTQYF. The CDR3 DNA follows: TGTGCCAGCTCACCAGTGGGAGGGAGACCAGATACGCAGTATTTT.